This passage covers 21 T cell receptor beta chains from one sample sequenced in a study of regulatory T cells in long-lasting Graves disease. For TCR beta, libraries came from iRepertoire HTBI primers and Arm-PCR of CDR3 regions. One entry per CDR3 protein, called by TCRdb with MiXCR from the multiplex PCR reads. This sample has 300,000 to 350,000 distinct CDR3 sequences, with about 18% found just once. Noted time point: persistent/refractory GD, antithyroid drugs over 5 years with positive TRAb. After RNA was extracted from PBMCs, the TCR library was made from it. The sequencing used peripheral blood mononuclear cells (PBMCs), collected when the disease was refractory, from a patient treated with antithyroid drugs. Receptor source: a female donor with Graves disease.

The table lists this clonotype with many counts. The chain joins TRBV12-3 or TRBV12-4 to TRBJ2-7; D may be TRBD2 (6 bases). Trimming cost V 7 bases and J 7 bases, with 11 bases left between them. There are 11 residues in the CDR3. CDR3 coding DNA: TGTGCCAGCATGGGGGGAAAGGAGCAGTACTTC. Residues: CASMGGKEQYF.

This rearrangement joins TRBV27 to TRBJ1-4; D is possibly TRBD1 (5 bases). Per the germline V gene, CDR1 is MNHEY and CDR2 is SMNVEV (reference sequence). The CDR3 covers 15 residues. Trimming took off 6 bases at V and 1 base at J, with 12 bases between the two ends. The CDR3 sequence is CASSRGHQTNEKLFF. CDR3 coding DNA: TGTGCCAGCAGCCGCGGACACCAAACTAATGAAAAACTGTTTTTT.

J is TRBJ2-3 and V is TRBV5-5; 10 nucleotides match TRBD1. This CDR3 region has 15 residues. After removal of 3 bases from V and 0 bases from J, the junction contained 1 base not matched to a gene. The germline gives CDR1 SGHKS, CDR2 YYEKEE (reference sequence). The CDR3 protein is CASSWGQGSTDTQYF. CDR3 DNA sequence: TGTGCCAGCAGCTGGGGACAGGGGAGCACAGATACGCAGTATTTT.

The V call is TRBV20-1, the J call TRBJ1-2, with TRBD1 matching 7 bases. CDR1 and CDR2 from the germline V gene are DFQATT and SNEGSKA (reference sequence). There are 17 residues in the CDR3. J lost 2 bases, V lost 3 bases, and 15 bases had no gene match. CDR3 coding DNA: TGCAGTGCTAGCTTTTTGGTGGCAGGGGGTCTAAACTATGGCTACACCTTC. Protein product: CSASFLVAGGLNYGYTF.

This chain connects TRBV30 to TRBJ2-6, with D possibly being TRBD1 or TRBD2 (5 bases each). The CDR3 is 17 amino acids. V gave up 3 bases and J gave up 2 bases, with 17 bases separating them. Germline V gene sequence: CDR1 GTSNPN, CDR2 SVGIG (reference sequence). CDR3 DNA sequence: TGTGCCTGGAGGAGGGGCCGCTCGAGGGCTGGGGCCAACGTCCTGACTTTC. It is translated as CAWRRGRSRAGANVLTF.

In its sample, this clonotype was seen a few times. The chain couples TRBV6-2 or TRBV6-3 to TRBJ2-2, with D possibly called TRBD1 or TRBD2 (5 bases each). The germline V and J ends were trimmed by 2 bases and 6 bases, with 13 bases remaining between them. The CDR3 spans 15 residues. Per germline, CDR1 MNHEY and CDR2 SVGEGT. CDR3 sequence: CASSYRDLDPGELFF. CDR3 nucleotide sequence: TGTGCCAGCAGTTACAGGGACCTGGATCCCGGGGAGCTGTTTTTT.

Only a few counts were recorded for this clonotype. The chain joins TRBV20-1 to TRBJ1-6; weak D call: TRBD1 (5 bases). V lost 3 bases and J lost 4, with 16 bases in between. CDR1 is DFQATT, CDR2 SNEGSKA, per germline (reference sequence). The CDR3 runs 16 residues. The CDR3: CSARNSGDLYNSPLHF. The CDR3 DNA is TGCAGTGCTAGGAACTCCGGGGACTTATATAATTCACCCCTCCACTTT.

This clonotype occurred many times. The chain uses TRBV6-1 and TRBJ1-2; D uncertain. Germline lookup yields CDR1 MNHNS and CDR2 SASEGT. The length of the CDR3 is 18 residues. V lost 6 bases, J lost 1 base, and 24 bases lay in between. The CDR3 sequence is CASSESSTRRGYNYGYTF. The CDR3 DNA follows: TGTGCCAGCAGCGAATCGTCGACAAGAAGAGGCTATAACTATGGCTACACCTTC.

This clonotype was counted at least ten times. The chain combines TRBV24-1 with TRBJ2-5, with D tentatively TRBD1 or TRBD2 (5 bases each). This CDR3 comprises 13 residues. Looked up from germline, CDR1 is KGHDR and CDR2 is SFDVKD. Trimming shortened V by 2 bases and J by 4 bases, and 7 bases separated the two germline ends. The CDR3 DNA sequence: TGTGCCACCAGTGATTGGGGGACAGAGACCCAGTACTTC. It specifies CATSDWGTETQYF.

Many counts were recorded for this clonotype. V gene TRBV7-9 combines with J gene TRBJ1-1; D is possibly TRBD1 (6 bases). V was cut by 3 bases and J by 2 bases, with 10 bases left in between. Germline lookup yields CDR1 SEHNR and CDR2 FQNEAQ (reference sequence). The CDR3 length is 14 residues. In DNA, the CDR3 is TGTGCCAGCAGCTTCCGGACAGTAAACACTGAAGCTTTCTTT. It codes for CASSFRTVNTEAFF.

The chain is built from TRBV29-1 and TRBJ1-5; D call uncertain. Germline V gives CDR1 SQVTM, CDR2 ANQGSEA. There are 14 residues in the CDR3. With 4 bases removed from V and 0 bases from J, the gap between germline ends came to 10 bases. CDR3 coding DNA: TGCAGCGTTGTTGAGACCAATAGCAATCAGCCCCAGCATTTT. Translated: CSVVETNSNQPQHF.

J is TRBJ2-7 and V is TRBV7-8; D may correspond to TRBD1 or TRBD2 (6 bases each). Deletions cut 5 bases from V and 6 bases from J, with 14 bases between. CDR1 is SGHVS, CDR2 FQNEAQ, per germline. This CDR3 region has 13 residues. The CDR3 sequence is CASSRQGRREQYF. The CDR3 region has the DNA TGTGCCAGCAGCCGCCAGGGGAGGCGCGAGCAGTACTTC.

As DNA, the CDR3 is TGTGCTTCGGGACAGGGGGGGAATGAGCAGTTCTTC. Translating it yields CASGQGGNEQFF. This sequence joins TRBV3-1 and TRBJ2-1; 11 bases are a match to TRBD1. Germline CDR1 is LGHDT and CDR2 is YNNKEL (reference sequence). CDR3 length: 12 amino acids.

There are many counts of this clonotype. The gene calls are TRBV7-9 and TRBJ1-1, with 8 positions matching TRBD1. The junction had 6 bases not matched to a gene; V was cut back by 5 bases and J by 4 bases. The length of the CDR3 is 14 residues. CDR1 and CDR2 from the germline V gene are SEHNR and FQNEAQ (reference sequence). CDR3: CASSPTGVGTEAFF. The DNA for the CDR3 is TGTGCCAGCAGCCCGACAGGGGTGGGCACTGAAGCTTTCTTT.

The chain joins TRBV20-1 to TRBJ1-3; no firm D call. This CDR3 is built from 11 residues. The V gene's germline CDR1 is DFQATT and CDR2 SNEGSKA (reference sequence). Trimming stripped 6 bases from V and 4 bases from J, with 7 bases between. The DNA of the CDR3 is TGCAGTGCAGGGATAGGAAACACCATATATTTT. Amino acids: CSAGIGNTIYF.

This clonotype was observed at least ten times. V and J are TRBV5-1 and TRBJ2-7; a weak D match, TRBD2 (5 bases). Per the germline V gene, CDR1 is SGHRS and CDR2 is YFSETQ. V was pared by 1 base and J by 4 bases, with 9 bases between. The CDR3 covers 13 residues. The CDR3 bases are TGCGCCAGCAGCTTGAGGGAGACTTACGAGCAGTACTTC. Its translation is CASSLRETYEQYF.

This clonotype was seen repeatedly, ten times or more. The chain combines TRBV3-1 with TRBJ1-4; TRBD1 matches 8 bases. The V gene's germline CDR1 is LGHDT and CDR2 YNNKEL (reference sequence). Trimming cost V 1 base and J 10 bases; bases outside gene matches: 11. The CDR3 length is 16 residues. In DNA, the CDR3 is TGTGCCAGCAGCCAAGGATTCGGGCAGGGGGCGGTAAAACTGTTTTTT. It yields the protein CASSQGFGQGAVKLFF.

The rearrangement uses TRBV6-2 or TRBV6-3 and TRBJ1-2; TRBD1 matches 10 bases. Germline V lookup: CDR1 MNHEY, CDR2 SVGEGT. The CDR3 length is 14 residues. Trimming cost V 5 bases and J 8 bases; bases outside gene matches: 8. The CDR3 nucleotides are TGTGCCAGCAGTGACCCAGGGACAGGGGACGGCTACACCTTC. It translates to CASSDPGTGDGYTF.

The J gene is TRBJ1-1, the V gene TRBV29-1; a possible D gene is TRBD1 (5 bases). The CDR3 runs to 14 residues. V dropped 8 bases and J dropped 5 bases, with 21 bases sitting between them. Germline V gives CDR1 SQVTM, CDR2 ANQGSEA. The CDR3 protein is CSSYRYGGETEAFF. The CDR3 DNA is TGCAGCTCGTACAGGTACGGTGGCGAAACTGAAGCTTTCTTT.

This clonotype was counted at least ten times. This chain connects TRBV28 to TRBJ2-5; D is undetermined. Germline-derived CDR1 and CDR2 are MDHEN and SYDVKM. The length of the CDR3 is 14 residues. V lost 7 bases and J 7 bases, leaving 19 bases between the germline ends. The CDR3 loop reads CASTERTPAGTQYF. The CDR3 nucleotides are TGTGCCAGCACAGAACGGACGCCGGCTGGGACCCAGTACTTC.

This clonotype has more than one count but fewer than ten. This sequence joins TRBV9 and TRBJ2-7, with 7 bases identical to TRBD1. The germline gives CDR1 SGDLS, CDR2 YYNGEE. The CDR3 spans 15 residues. V dropped 4 bases and J dropped 7; count of bases not matched to a gene: 14. CDR3 protein: CASSPTGTVGPEQYF. Here the CDR3 DNA reads TGTGCCAGCAGCCCGACAGGGACGGTTGGCCCAGAGCAGTACTTC. Combining the CDR3 with reference TRBV9 and TRBJ2-7 gives the whole variable domain DSGVTQTPKHLITATGQRVTLRCSPRSGDLSVYWYQQSLDQGLQFLIQYYNGEERAKGNILERFSAQQFPDLHSELNLSSLELGDSALYFCASSPTGTVGPEQYFGPGTRLTVT.